This T cell receptor (beta chain) was identified in a study of T cell repertoires in cytomegalovirus infection. In the study overall: TCR beta signatures that were public indicated CMV infection and matching HLA type.

Via MiXCR, TCRdb re-called the reads, giving one row per CDR3 protein. Here the sample spans 300,000 to 400,000 distinct CDR3 sequences, 9% to 9.5% being singletons. This CDR3 is built from 18 residues. V lost 6 bases to trimming and J lost 2 bases; unmatched junction nucleotides: 9. In germline, CDR1 is MNHNY, CDR2 SVGAGI (reference sequence). In its sample, this clonotype was seen many times. The target antigen is unknown. Study-level findings and limits: HLA-C-restricted CMV clonotypes gave the most frequent clonotype in two of eight donors. Summed public TCR beta family frequency identified CMV carriers bearing the relevant HLA.

Sequenced sample: PBMCs. The J gene is TRBJ2-3, the V gene TRBV6-6; 15 bases agree with TRBD2. The TCR comes from a human donor in good health (CMV status not recorded). Some clones in this sample may be carry-over from other donors' samples. CDR3 nucleotides: TGTGCCAGCAGGGGGGGAAGGACTAGCGGGAGGGACACAGATACGCAGTATTTT. Translated, it gives CASRGGRTSGRDTDTQYF.